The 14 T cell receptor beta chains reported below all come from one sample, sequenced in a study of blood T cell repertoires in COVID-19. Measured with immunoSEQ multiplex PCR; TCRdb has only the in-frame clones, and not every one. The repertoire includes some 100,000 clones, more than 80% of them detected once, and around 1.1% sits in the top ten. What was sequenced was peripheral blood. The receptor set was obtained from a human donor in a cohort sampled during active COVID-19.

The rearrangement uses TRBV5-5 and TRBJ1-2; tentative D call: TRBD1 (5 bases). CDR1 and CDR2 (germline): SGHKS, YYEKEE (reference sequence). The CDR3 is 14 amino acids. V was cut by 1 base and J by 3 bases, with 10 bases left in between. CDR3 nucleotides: TGTGCCAGCAGCTTGCTGTCGGGGGACTATGGCTACACCTTC. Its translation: CASSLLSGDYGYTF.

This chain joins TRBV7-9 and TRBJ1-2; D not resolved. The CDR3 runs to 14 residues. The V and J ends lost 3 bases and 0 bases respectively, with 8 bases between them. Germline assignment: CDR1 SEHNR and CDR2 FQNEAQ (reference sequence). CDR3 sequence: CASSFPGPNYGYTF. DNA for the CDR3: TGTGCCAGCAGCTTTCCAGGCCCTAACTATGGCTACACCTTC.

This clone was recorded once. The CDR3 DNA sequence: TGTGCCAGCAGCCAACCCAAACACCCAGATACGCAGTATTTT. Translating it yields CASSQPKHPDTQYF. The V call is TRBV5-4, the J call TRBJ2-3; no clear D. Trimming took off 4 bases at V and 4 bases at J, with 13 bases between the two ends. Per the germline V gene, CDR1 is SGHNT and CDR2 is YYREEE (reference sequence). The CDR3 contains 14 residues.

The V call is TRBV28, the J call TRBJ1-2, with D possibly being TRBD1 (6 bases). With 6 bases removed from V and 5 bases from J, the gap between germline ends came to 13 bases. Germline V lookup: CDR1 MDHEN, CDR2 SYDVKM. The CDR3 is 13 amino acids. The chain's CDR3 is CASSSGQNYGYTF. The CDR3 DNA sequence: TGTGCCAGCAGCTCCGGACAGAATTATGGCTACACCTTC.

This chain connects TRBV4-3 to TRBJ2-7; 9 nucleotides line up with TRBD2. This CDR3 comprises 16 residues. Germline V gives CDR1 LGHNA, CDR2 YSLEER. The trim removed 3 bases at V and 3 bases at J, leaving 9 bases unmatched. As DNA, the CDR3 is TGCGCCAGCAGCCAGGACCGGTGGCGGGAGGGCTACGAGCAGTACTTC. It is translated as CASSQDRWREGYEQYF.

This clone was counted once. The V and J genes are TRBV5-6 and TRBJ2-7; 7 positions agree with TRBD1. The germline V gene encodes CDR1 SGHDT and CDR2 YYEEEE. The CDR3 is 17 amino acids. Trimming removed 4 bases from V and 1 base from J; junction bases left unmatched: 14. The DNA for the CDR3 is TGTGCCAGCAGCCCAACAACCCGACAGGGAGCTTCCTACGAGCAGTACTTC. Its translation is CASSPTTRQGASYEQYF.

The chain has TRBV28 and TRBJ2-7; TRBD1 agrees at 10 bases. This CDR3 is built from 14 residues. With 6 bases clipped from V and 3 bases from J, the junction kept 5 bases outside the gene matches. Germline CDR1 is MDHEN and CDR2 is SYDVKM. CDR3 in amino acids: CASSGTGEFYEQYF. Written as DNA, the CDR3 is TGTGCCAGCAGCGGGACAGGGGAGTTCTACGAGCAGTACTTC.

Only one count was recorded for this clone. The CDR3 DNA is TGTGCCAGCAGCCAAGATGGCAGGATCGATCAACTGTTTTTT. It encodes CASSQDGRIDQLFF. The V call is TRBV3-1 (or the pseudogene TRBV3-2), the J call TRBJ1-4; D is unclear. Germline V gives CDR1 LGHDT, CDR2 YNNKEL (reference sequence). With 0 bases removed from V and 12 bases from J, the gap between germline ends came to 14 bases. This CDR3 has 14 residues.

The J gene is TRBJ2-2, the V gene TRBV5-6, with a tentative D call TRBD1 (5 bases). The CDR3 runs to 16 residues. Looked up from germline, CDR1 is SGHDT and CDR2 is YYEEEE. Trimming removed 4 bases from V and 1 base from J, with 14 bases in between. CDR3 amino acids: CASSRPGQVNTGELFF. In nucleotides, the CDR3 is TGTGCCAGCAGCCGTCCAGGGCAGGTGAACACCGGGGAGCTGTTTTTT.

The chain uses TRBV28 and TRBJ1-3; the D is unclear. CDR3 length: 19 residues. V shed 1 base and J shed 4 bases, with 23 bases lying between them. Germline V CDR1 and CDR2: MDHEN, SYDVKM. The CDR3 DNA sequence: TGTGCCAGCAGTTTATCTGGGCTCGATAGAGTGAAGATGGGAAACACCATATATTTT. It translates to CASSLSGLDRVKMGNTIYF.

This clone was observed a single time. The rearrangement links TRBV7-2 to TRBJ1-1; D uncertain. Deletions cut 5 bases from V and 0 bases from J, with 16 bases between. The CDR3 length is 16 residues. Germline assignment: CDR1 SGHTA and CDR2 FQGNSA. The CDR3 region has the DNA TGTGCCAGCAGCCCCCGGGGAGGCACATTGAACACTGAAGCTTTCTTT. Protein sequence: CASSPRGGTLNTEAFF.

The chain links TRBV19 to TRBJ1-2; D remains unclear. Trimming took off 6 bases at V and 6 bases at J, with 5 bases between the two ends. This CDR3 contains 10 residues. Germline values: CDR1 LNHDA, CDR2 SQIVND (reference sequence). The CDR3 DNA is TGTGCCAGTAGCGACAATGGCTACACCTTC. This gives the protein CASSDNGYTF. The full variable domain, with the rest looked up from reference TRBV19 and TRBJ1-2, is DGGITQSPKYLFRKEGQNVTLSCEQNLNHDAMYWYRQDPGQGLRLIYYSQIVNDFQKGDIAEGYSVSREKKESFPLTVTSAQKNPTAFYLCASSDNGYTFGSGTRLTVV.

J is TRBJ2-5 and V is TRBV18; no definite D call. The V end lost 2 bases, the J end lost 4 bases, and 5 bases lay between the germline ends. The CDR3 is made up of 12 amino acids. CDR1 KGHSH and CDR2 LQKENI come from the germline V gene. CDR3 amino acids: CASSPSRETQYF. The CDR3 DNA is TGTGCCAGCTCACCATCTCGAGAGACCCAGTACTTC.

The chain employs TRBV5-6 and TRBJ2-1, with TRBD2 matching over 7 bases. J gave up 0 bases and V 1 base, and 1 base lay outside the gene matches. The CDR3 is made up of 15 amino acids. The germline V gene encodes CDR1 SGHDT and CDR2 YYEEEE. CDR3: CASSLSGGSYNEQFF. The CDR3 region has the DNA TGTGCCAGCAGCTTGTCGGGGGGCTCCTACAATGAGCAGTTCTTC. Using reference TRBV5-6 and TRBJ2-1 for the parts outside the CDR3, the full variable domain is DAGVTQSPTHLIKTRGQQVTLRCSPKSGHDTVSWYQQALGQGPQFIFQYYEEEERQRGNFPDRFSGHQFPNYSSELNVNALLLGDSALYLCASSLSGGSYNEQFFGPGTRLTVL.